This T cell receptor beta chain came from a study of early T cells in non-severe SARS-CoV-2 infection. Study-level information: Sequencing used unsorted whole-blood bulk RNA, so chains lack pairing.

Molecules of cDNA were individually given unique molecular identifiers that were attached to them. Using its own MiXCR run on the 5' RACE reads, TCRdb lists one record per CDR3 protein. There are about 110,000 distinct CDR3 sequences in the sample; 12% occur only once, and around 3.2% lies in the top ten. Germline CDR1 reads SQVTM; CDR2 reads ANQGSEA. Unmatched junction bases numbered 2, after V lost 6 bases and J lost 2 bases. There are 12 residues in the CDR3. General observations from the study: In VDJdb matching, anti-spike CD8 responses were favored while private and CD4 specificities went missing.

As concerns this clonotype: Its specificity is not known.

The clonotype was recovered from an adult who was a healthcare worker with PCR-confirmed SARS-CoV-2 infection or an uninfected control (not recorded which). The gene calls are TRBV29-1 and TRBJ1-2; 8 bases agree with TRBD1. What was sequenced was whole blood. CDR3 residues: CSVTGDNYGYTF. The CDR3 DNA is TGCAGCGTGACAGGGGACAACTATGGCTACACCTTC.